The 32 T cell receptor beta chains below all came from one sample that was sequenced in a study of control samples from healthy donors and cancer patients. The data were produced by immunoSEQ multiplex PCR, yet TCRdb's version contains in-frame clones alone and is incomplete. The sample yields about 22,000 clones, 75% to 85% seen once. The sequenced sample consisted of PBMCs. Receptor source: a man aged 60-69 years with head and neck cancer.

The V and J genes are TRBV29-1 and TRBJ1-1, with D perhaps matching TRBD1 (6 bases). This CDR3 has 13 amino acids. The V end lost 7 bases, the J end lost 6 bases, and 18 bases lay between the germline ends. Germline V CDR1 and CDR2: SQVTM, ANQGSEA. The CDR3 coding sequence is TGCAGCGCCGCCCGGGGGGGCGAGGCTGAAGCTTTCTTT. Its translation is CSAARGGEAEAFF.

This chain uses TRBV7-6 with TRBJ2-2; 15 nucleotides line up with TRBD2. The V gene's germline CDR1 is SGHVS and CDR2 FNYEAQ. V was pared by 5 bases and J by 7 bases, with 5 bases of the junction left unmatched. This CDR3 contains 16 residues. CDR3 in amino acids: CASSPGLAGGFGELFF. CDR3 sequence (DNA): TGTGCCAGCAGCCCCGGACTAGCGGGAGGGTTCGGGGAGCTGTTTTTT. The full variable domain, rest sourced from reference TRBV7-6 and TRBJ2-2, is GAGVSQSPRYKVTKRGQDVALRCDPISGHVSLYWYRQALGQGPEFLTYFNYEAQQDKSGLPNDRFSAERPEGSISTLTIQRTEQRDSAMYRCASSPGLAGGFGELFFGEGSRLTVL.

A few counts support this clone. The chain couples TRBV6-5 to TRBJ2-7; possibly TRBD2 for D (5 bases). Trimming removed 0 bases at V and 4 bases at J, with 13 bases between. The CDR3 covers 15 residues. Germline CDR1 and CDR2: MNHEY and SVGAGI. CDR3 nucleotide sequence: TGTGCCAGCAGTTACTCGAATCGGGGTCGGTACGAGCAGTACTTC. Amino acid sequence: CASSYSNRGRYEQYF.

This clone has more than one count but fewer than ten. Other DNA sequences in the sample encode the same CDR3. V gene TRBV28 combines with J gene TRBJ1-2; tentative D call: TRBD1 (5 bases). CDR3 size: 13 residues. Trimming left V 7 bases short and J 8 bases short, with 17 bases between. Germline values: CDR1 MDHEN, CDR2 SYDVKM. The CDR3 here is CASTWGGMGGYTF. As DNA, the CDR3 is TGTGCCAGCACCTGGGGGGGAATGGGCGGCTACACCTTC.

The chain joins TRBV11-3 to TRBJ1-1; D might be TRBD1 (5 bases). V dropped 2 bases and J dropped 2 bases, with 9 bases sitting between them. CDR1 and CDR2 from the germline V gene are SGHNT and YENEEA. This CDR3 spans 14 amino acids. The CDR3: CASSLSTVNTEAFF. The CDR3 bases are TGTGCCAGCAGCTTATCGACAGTAAACACTGAAGCTTTCTTT. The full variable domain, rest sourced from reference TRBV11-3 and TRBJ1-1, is EAGVVQSPRYKIIEKKQPVAFWCNPISGHNTLYWYLQNLGQGPELLIRYENEEAVDDSQLPKDRFSAERLKGVDSTLKIQPAELGDSAVYLCASSLSTVNTEAFFGQGTRLTVV.

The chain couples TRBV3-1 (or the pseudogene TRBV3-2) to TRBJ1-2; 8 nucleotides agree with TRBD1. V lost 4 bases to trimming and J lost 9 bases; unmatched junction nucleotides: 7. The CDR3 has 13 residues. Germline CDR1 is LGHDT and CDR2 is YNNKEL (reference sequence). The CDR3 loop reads CASSRDRWGSYTF. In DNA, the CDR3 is TGTGCCAGCAGCCGGGACAGGTGGGGTAGCTACACCTTC.

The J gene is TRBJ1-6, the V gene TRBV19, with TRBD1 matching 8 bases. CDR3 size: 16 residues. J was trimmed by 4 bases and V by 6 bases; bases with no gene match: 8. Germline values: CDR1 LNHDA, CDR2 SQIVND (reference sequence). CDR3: CASSEERTGYNSPLHF. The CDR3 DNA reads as TGTGCCAGTAGCGAAGAGCGGACAGGGTATAATTCACCCCTCCACTTT.

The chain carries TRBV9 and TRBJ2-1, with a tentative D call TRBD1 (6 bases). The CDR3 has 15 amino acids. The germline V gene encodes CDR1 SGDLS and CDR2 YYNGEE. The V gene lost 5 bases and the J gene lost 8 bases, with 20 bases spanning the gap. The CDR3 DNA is TGTGCCAGCAGTGTGAGGTACAGGGTGAGGGATGAGCAGTTCTTC. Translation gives CASSVRYRVRDEQFF.

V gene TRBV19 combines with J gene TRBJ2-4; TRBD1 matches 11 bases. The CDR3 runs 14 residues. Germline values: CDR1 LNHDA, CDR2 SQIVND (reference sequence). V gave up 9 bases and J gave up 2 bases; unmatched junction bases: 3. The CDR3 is CASRDRGTKNIQYF. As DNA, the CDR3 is TGTGCCAGCCGGGACAGGGGGACCAAAAACATTCAGTACTTC.

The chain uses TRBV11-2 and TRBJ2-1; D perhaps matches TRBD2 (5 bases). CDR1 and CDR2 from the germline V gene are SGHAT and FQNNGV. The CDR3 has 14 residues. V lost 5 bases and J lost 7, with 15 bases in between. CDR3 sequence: CASSALLGRNEQFF. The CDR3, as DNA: TGTGCCAGCAGCGCATTACTAGGTAGGAATGAGCAGTTCTTC.

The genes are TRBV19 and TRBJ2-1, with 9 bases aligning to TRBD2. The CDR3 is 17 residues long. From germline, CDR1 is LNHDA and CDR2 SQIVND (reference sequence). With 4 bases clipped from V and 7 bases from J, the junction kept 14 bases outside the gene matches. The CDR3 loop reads CASSTGPRAGGYNEQFF. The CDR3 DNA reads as TGTGCCAGTAGTACAGGGCCCCGAGCGGGGGGCTATAATGAGCAGTTCTTC.

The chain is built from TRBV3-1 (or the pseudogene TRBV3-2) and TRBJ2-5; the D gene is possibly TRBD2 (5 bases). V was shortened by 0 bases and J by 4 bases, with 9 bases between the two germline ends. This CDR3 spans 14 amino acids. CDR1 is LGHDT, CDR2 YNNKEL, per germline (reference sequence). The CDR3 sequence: CASSQEDLRETQYF. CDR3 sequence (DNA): TGTGCCAGCAGCCAAGAGGACTTGAGAGAGACCCAGTACTTC.

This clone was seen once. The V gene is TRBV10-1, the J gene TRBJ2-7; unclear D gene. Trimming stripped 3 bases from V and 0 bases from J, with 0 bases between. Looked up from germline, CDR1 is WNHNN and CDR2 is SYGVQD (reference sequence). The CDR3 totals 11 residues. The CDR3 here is CASSDSYEQYF. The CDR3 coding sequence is TGCGCCAGCAGTGACTCCTACGAGCAGTACTTC.

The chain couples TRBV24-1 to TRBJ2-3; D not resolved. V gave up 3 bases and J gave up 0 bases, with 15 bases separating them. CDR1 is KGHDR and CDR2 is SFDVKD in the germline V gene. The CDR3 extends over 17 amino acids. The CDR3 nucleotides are TGTGCCACCAGTGATCCCACCTTTAGAGACAGCACAGATACGCAGTATTTT. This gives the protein CATSDPTFRDSTDTQYF.

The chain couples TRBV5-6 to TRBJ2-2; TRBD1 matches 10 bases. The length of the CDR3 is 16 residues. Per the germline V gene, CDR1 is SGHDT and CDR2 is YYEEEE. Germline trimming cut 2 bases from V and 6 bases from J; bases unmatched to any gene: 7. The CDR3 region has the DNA TGTGCCAGCAGCTTCGGGACAGGGGCGGGACCCGGGGAGCTGTTTTTT. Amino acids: CASSFGTGAGPGELFF.

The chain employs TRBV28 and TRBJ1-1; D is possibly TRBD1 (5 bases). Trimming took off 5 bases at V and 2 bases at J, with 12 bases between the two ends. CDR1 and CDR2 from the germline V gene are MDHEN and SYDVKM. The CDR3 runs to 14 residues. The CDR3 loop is CASSLTGTNTEAFF. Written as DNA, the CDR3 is TGTGCCAGCAGTCTCACGGGGACCAACACTGAAGCTTTCTTT.

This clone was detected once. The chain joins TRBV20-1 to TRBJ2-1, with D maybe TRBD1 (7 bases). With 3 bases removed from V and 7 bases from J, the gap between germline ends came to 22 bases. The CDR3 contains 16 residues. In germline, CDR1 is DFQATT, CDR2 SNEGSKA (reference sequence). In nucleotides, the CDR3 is TGCAGTGCTAGTTACCGGGTCAGGGGGGTTATGAATGAGCAGTTCTTC. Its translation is CSASYRVRGVMNEQFF.

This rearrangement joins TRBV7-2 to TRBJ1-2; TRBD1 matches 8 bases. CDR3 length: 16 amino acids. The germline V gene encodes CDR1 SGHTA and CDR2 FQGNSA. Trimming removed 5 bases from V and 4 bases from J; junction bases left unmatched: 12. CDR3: CASSTFGQGASYGYTF. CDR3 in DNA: TGTGCCAGCAGCACCTTTGGGCAGGGGGCAAGCTATGGCTACACCTTC.

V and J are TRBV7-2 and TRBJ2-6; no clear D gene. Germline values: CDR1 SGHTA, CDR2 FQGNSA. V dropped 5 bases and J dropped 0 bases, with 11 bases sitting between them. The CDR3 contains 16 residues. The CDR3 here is CASSLAQFSGANVLTF. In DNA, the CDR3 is TGTGCCAGCAGCCTGGCCCAGTTCTCTGGGGCCAACGTCCTGACTTTC.

The CDR3 DNA follows: TGTGCCAGCAGTTATAGGGACACCTACTATGGCTACACCTTC. Its translation: CASSYRDTYYGYTF. The V gene is TRBV6-6, the J gene TRBJ1-2; a possible D gene is TRBD1 (6 bases). The CDR3 length is 14 residues. Trimming pared 3 bases from V and 3 bases from J, leaving 11 bases between. Germline CDR1 and CDR2: MNHNY and SVGAGI (reference sequence).

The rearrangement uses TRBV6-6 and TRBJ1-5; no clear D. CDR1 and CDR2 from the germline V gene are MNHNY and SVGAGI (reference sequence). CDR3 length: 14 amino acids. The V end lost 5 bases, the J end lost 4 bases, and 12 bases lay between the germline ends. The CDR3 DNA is TGTGCCAGCAGTCCCCCCCTAGCAAATCAGCCCCAGCATTTT. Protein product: CASSPPLANQPQHF.

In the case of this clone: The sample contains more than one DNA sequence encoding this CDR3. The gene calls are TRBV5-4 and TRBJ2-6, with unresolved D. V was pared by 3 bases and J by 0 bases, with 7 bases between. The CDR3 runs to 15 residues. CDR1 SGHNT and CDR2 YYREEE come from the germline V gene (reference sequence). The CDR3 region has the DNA TGTGCCAGCAGCTCTCCATACTCTGGGGCCAACGTCCTGACTTTC. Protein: CASSSPYSGANVLTF.

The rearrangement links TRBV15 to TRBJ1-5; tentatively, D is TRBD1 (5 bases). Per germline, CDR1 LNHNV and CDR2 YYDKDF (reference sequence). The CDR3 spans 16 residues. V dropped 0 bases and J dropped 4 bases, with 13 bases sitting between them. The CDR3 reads CATSRDGGAYNQPQHF. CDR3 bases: TGTGCCACCAGCAGAGATGGCGGGGCTTATAATCAGCCCCAGCATTTT. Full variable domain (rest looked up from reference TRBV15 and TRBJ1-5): DAMVIQNPRYQVTQFGKPVTLSCSQTLNHNVMYWYQQKSSQAPKLLFHYYDKDFNNEADTPDNFQSRRPNTSFCFLDIRSPGLGDTAMYLCATSRDGGAYNQPQHFGDGTRLSIL.

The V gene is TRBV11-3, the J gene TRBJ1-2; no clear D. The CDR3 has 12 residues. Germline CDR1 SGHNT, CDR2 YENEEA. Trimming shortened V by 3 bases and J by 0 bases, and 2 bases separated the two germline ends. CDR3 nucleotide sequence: TGTGCCAGCAGCTTCTCTAACTATGGCTACACCTTC. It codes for CASSFSNYGYTF.

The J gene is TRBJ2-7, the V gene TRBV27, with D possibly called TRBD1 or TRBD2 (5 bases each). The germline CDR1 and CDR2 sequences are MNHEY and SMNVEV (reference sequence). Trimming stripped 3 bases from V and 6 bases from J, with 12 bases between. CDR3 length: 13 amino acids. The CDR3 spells CASSLGVPSEQYF. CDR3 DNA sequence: TGTGCCAGCAGTTTGGGGGTGCCCTCCGAGCAGTACTTC.

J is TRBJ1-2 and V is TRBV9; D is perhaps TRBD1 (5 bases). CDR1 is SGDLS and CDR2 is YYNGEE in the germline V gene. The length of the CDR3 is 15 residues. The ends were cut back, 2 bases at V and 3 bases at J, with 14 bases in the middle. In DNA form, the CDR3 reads TGTGCCAGCAGCGTCGTCCAGGGAGGTGACTATGGCTACACCTTC. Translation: CASSVVQGGDYGYTF.

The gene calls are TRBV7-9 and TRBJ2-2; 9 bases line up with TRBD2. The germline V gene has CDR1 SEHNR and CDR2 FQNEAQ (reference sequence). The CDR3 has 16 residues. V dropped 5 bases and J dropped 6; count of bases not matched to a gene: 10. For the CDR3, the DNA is TGTGCCAGCAGCCGCCCCCCTAGCGGGATGGCCGGGGAGCTGTTTTTT. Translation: CASSRPPSGMAGELFF.

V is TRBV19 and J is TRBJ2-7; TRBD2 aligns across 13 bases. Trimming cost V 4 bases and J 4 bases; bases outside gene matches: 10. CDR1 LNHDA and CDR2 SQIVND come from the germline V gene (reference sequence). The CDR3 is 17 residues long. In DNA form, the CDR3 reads TGTGCCAGTAGTAGCAAACTAGCGGGGGGGACGCTTTACGAGCAGTACTTC. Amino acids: CASSSKLAGGTLYEQYF.

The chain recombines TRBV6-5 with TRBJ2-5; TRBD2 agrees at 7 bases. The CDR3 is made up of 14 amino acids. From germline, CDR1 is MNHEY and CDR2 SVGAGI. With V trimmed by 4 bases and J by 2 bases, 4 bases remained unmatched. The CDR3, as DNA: TGTGCCAGCAGTTGGGGGGGAATACAAGAGACCCAGTACTTC. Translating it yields CASSWGGIQETQYF.

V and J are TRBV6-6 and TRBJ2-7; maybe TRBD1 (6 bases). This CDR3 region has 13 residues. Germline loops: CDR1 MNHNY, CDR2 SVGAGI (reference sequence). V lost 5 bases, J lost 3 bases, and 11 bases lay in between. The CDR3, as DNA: TGTGCCAGCAGTCTGGACAGCTACTACGAGCAGTACTTC. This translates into CASSLDSYYEQYF.

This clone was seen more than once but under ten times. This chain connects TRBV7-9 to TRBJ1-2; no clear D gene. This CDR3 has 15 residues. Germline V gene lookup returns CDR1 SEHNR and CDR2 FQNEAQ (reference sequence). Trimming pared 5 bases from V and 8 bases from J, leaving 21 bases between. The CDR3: CASSPLEFVIWGYTF. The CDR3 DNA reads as TGTGCCAGCAGCCCCCTTGAATTCGTCATCTGGGGCTACACCTTC.

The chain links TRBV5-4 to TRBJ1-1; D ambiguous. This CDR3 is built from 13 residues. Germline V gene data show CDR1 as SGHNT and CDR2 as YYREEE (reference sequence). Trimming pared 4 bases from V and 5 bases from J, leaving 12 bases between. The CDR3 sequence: CASSPTRQTEAFF. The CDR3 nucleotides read TGTGCCAGCAGCCCGACTAGGCAGACTGAAGCTTTCTTT.